A single T cell receptor beta chain is shown here with its context. Its recognized antigen is unknown. Base qualities are missing; no much larger clone stands one base away. Genomic DNA was extracted from sorted cells with the Quick-DNA Microprep Kit. Amplification of TCRbeta DNA was done with the immunoSEQ hsTCRbeta kit, following the protocol from the manufacturer. TCRbeta libraries were sequenced on an Illumina MiSeq instrument. Under the source paper's analysis protocol: Following removal of out-of-frame sequences, 2 million to 2.5 million distinct TCRbeta sequences were retained, with an average of about 61,000 per individual. Each individual was scored according to the count of more than 150 previously reported CMV-associated TCRbeta sequences and the total productive distinct TCRbeta count. A beta-binomial model was reimplemented in Python, and scikit-learn random forests with default parameters were trained on data from the US cohort. Classifier performance on the Belgian cohort was reported as the median AUC with percentile confidence intervals calculated over 10,000 bootstrap iterations. TCRdb retrieved this table from immuneACCESS and kept in-frame rearrangements only. Not all clones are present; in checked studies, unresolved V genes account for under half, and no reason is known for the remainder. V and J calls and clone size are copied from that table; D and trimming were computed from the DNA. For this sample the table gives some 57,000 clones, of which 70% to 85% were detected only once. The ten largest clones represent about 0.86% of the sample.

This entry is derived from a study of memory CD4+ T cells and cytomegalovirus serostatus (dated by TCRdb to between 2018 and 2021). Regarding the research as a whole: The roughly 33 healthy Belgian adults in the cohort included 9 who were CMV seropositive and approximately 25 who were CMV seronegative. CD4+ memory TCRbeta repertoires of a Belgian cohort with known cytomegalovirus serostatus were sequenced in order to replicate a published TCR-based CMV serostatus classifier. Study-wide conclusions, independent of this receptor: Among the 160 or so previously reported CMV-associated TCRbeta sequences, roughly 68 showed up in the CD4+ memory repertoires, with each one found in between one and five individuals. On the Belgian cohort, the classifier based on the original framework reached a median bootstrapped AUC of 0.95, with a 95% CI of 0.76-1.00. Only CD4+CD45RO+ memory cells were sequenced, in contrast to the original study, in which naive and memory CD4+ and CD8+ populations were covered. CMV serostatus prediction reached a median bootstrapped AUC of roughly 0.96 with the original framework and 0.91 with a US-trained random forest. The results were interpreted as suggesting that the CMV-associated TCR signature is mostly present in the CD4+ memory repertoire.

Trimming removed 7 bases from V and 5 bases from J, leaving 17 bases between the germline ends. Reading from cysteine to phenylalanine, the CDR3 counts 14 amino acids. The retained sequence is limited to the CDR3, 42 bases, with the frame set at the first base. The CDR1 and CDR2 encoded by the germline V gene are ENHRY and SYGVKD. Single viable CD3+CD4+CD8-CD45RO+ cells were sorted as memory CD4+ T cells on a FACSAria II. To determine CMV serostatus, a Roche Elecsys assay was used that detects serum IgG against CMV pp150, pp28, p38 and p52. Once the samples were thawed, total CD4+ T cells were enriched through positive selection using CD4 magnetic microbeads. The samples came from a separate study whose specific focus was interrogating the CD4+ T cell memory repertoire. Peripheral blood mononuclear cells were isolated and cryopreserved according to standard operating procedures, and serum was stored at -80 degrees C. CD3-PerCP (BW264/56), CD4-APC (RPA-T4), CD45RO-PE (UCHT1) and CD8-Pacific Orange (3B5) antibodies were used for staining, and non-viable cells were excluded with Sytox blue.

Recombination joined TRBV10-3 with TRBJ1-1; no confident D gene assignment can be made. What was sequenced was memory CD4+ T cells from blood. The origin of this receptor is an adult in good health and CMV-seronegative. The DNA sequence is TGTGCCATCAACTGGCAGGAAACGGGGACTGAAGCTTTCTTT. It translates as CAINWQETGTEAFF.